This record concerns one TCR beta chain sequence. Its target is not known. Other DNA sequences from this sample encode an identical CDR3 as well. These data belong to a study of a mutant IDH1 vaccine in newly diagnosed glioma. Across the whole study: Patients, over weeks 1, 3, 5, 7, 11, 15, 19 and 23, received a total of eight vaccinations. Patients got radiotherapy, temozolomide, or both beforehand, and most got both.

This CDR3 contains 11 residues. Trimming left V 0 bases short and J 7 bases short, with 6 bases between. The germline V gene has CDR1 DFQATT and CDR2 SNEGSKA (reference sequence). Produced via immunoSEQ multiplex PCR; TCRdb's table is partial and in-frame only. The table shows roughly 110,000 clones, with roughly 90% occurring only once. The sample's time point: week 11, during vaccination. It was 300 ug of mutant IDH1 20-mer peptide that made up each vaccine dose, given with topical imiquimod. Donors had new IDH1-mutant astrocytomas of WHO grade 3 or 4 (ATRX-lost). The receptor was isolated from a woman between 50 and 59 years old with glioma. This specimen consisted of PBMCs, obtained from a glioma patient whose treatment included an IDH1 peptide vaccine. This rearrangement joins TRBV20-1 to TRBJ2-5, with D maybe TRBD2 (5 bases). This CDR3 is CSARDRGTQYF. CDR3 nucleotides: TGCAGTGCTAGAGATCGGGGGACCCAGTACTTC.